This note documents a single TCR beta chain sequence. Antigen specificity is unknown. Lactation, pregnancy, other autoimmune disease or uncontrolled infection led to exclusion of patients. PBMCs were obtained from approximately 9.2 ml fresh peripheral blood. This entry belongs to a study of T cells in Graves' hyperthyroidism and ophthalmopathy. The CDR3 length is 15 residues. Trimming removed 1 base at V and 5 bases at J, with 12 bases between. Germline CDR1 is MNHEY and CDR2 is SMNVEV (reference sequence). Study findings and constraints: Blood also showed most of the thyroid clonotypes that were expanded above 0.001.

Researchers took RNA transcripts and amplified the TCR beta CDR3 regions from them. HTBI primers were used for first-round RT-PCR of the TCR CDR3. TCRdb re-called the multiplex PCR reads with MiXCR, one entry per CDR3 protein. The data contain fewer than 700,000 distinct CDR3 sequences, roughly 17% of them singletons. The receptor comes from a woman aged 30 to 39 with Graves' hyperthyroidism. What was sequenced was blood. The rearrangement uses TRBV27 and TRBJ2-4; tentative D call: TRBD2 (7 bases). The DNA for the CDR3 is TGTGCCAGCAGTTTATTAGGGGGGGGCGAAAACATTCAGTACTTC. It yields the protein CASSLLGGGENIQYF.